What follows are 17 T cell receptor beta chains derived from one specimen sequenced in a study of human T cells and chemical hapten exposure. TCRdb passed the RACE reads through MiXCR, listing each CDR3 protein once. Among approximately 90,000 distinct CDR3 sequences listed, approximately 9% were seen once. Specified time point: pre-sensitization, week 0. Treatment reported: therapeutic diphenylcyclopropenone sensitization with weekly scalp DPC. Sequences were derived from whole blood, sampled in connection with sensitization to the hapten diphenylcyclopropenone (DPC). The receptors stem from a man between 35 and 55 years old with alopecia areata. Some clones in this sample may be carry-over from other donors' samples.

The chain couples TRBV7-2 to TRBJ1-4; D not certain. Trimming left V 3 bases short and J 8 bases short, with 7 bases between. This CDR3 has 12 residues. CDR1 and CDR2 from the germline V gene are SGHTA and FQGNSA. The CDR3 bases are TGTGCCAGCAGCTTGGTAGGCGAAAAACTGTTTTTT. Translated, it gives CASSLVGEKLFF.

The V and J genes are TRBV24-1 and TRBJ2-1, with TRBD2 identical over 12 bases. Germline CDR1 and CDR2: KGHDR and SFDVKD. The CDR3 covers 16 residues. V was pared by 6 bases and J by 4 bases, with 6 bases of the junction left unmatched. The CDR3 spells CATSLTSGSKYNEQFF. CDR3 DNA sequence: TGTGCCACCAGTTTGACTAGCGGGAGTAAGTACAATGAGCAGTTCTTC.

In its sample, this clonotype was seen many times. This chain connects TRBV29-1 to TRBJ2-2, with D possibly being TRBD2 (5 bases). This CDR3 is 14 amino acids long. CDR1 is SQVTM, CDR2 ANQGSEA, per germline. V lost 5 bases, J lost 4 bases, and 14 bases lay in between. The CDR3 DNA reads as TGCAGCGTTCTCCGGCCGGGAACCACCGGGGAGCTGTTTTTT. Translated: CSVLRPGTTGELFF.

This clonotype was seen many times. This chain uses TRBV7-9 with TRBJ1-4, with D uncertain. This CDR3 has 14 amino acids. Trimming left V 1 base short and J 7 bases short, with 10 bases between. Germline CDR1 reads SEHNR; CDR2 reads FQNEAQ (reference sequence). The CDR3 DNA reads as TGTGCCAGCAGCTTAGGGCGAGGACCTGAAAAACTGTTTTTT. Encoded protein: CASSLGRGPEKLFF.

The J gene is TRBJ2-2, the V gene TRBV28; the D gene is possibly TRBD2 (6 bases). Germline V CDR1 and CDR2: MDHEN, SYDVKM. Trimming left V 3 bases short and J 4 bases short, with 15 bases between. This CDR3 has 16 residues. CDR3 bases: TGTGCCAGCAGTTTTTATCTATCGCGGGGCACCGGGGAGCTGTTTTTT. Its protein product is CASSFYLSRGTGELFF.

This clonotype was seen a single time. V is TRBV7-2 and J is TRBJ2-1; tentative D call: TRBD2 (6 bases). V was pared by 1 base and J by 2 bases, with 12 bases between. CDR3 length equals 16 residues. The germline CDR1 and CDR2 sequences are SGHTA and FQGNSA. CDR3 sequence reads: CASSLGVGGTYNEQFF. CDR3 coding DNA: TGTGCCAGCAGCTTAGGTGTCGGAGGGACCTACAATGAGCAGTTCTTC.

This clonotype was counted ten times or more. The chain employs TRBV7-2 and TRBJ1-1, with 12 positions matching TRBD1. Germline V gene data show CDR1 as SGHTA and CDR2 as FQGNSA. V lost 1 base and J lost 5; bases outside the gene matches: 5. The CDR3 totals 16 residues. CDR3 sequence reads: CASSLVGQGASTEAFF. The CDR3 DNA sequence: TGTGCCAGCAGCTTAGTGGGACAGGGGGCTTCTACTGAAGCTTTCTTT.

This clonotype was detected ten times or more. CDR3 coding DNA: TGCAGCGTGGGTGAACAGTTCAACACTGAAGCTTTCTTT. This gives the protein CSVGEQFNTEAFF. The chain carries TRBV29-1 and TRBJ1-1; D is unresolved. The germline V gene encodes CDR1 SQVTM and CDR2 ANQGSEA. Trimming left V 6 bases short and J 2 bases short, with 13 bases between. The CDR3 contains 13 residues.

This clonotype was found many times. The J gene is TRBJ2-7, the V gene TRBV7-2; D gene ambiguous. The CDR3 is 13 residues long. Looked up from germline, CDR1 is SGHTA and CDR2 is FQGNSA. V lost 4 bases and J 4 bases, leaving 11 bases between the germline ends. The CDR3 nucleotides are TGTGCCAGCAGCTCCGGCCCTTCATACGAGCAGTACTTC. This encodes CASSSGPSYEQYF.

This clonotype was seen only a few times. This chain joins TRBV5-1 and TRBJ2-3; TRBD2 matches 7 bases. This CDR3 comprises 14 residues. CDR1 is SGHRS, CDR2 YFSETQ, per germline. V was pared by 2 bases and J by 4 bases, with 4 bases of the junction left unmatched. The DNA for the CDR3 is TGCGCCAGCAGCTTCAGCGGGGCCCCAGATACGCAGTATTTT. Residues: CASSFSGAPDTQYF.

The chain employs TRBV5-4 and TRBJ2-5, with D possibly matching TRBD1 (6 bases). Germline V CDR1 and CDR2: SGHNT, YYREEE (reference sequence). The V end was cut by 8 bases, the J end by 1 base, with 12 bases between. CDR3 length equals 13 residues. DNA of the CDR3: TGTGCCAGAAGCCCAGGGGCCCAAGAGACCCAGTACTTC. It codes for CARSPGAQETQYF.

Comment on this clonotype: A much larger clonotype is one base distant, so this may be a read error. The rearrangement joins TRBV6-1 to TRBJ1-6; TRBD1 aligns across 10 bases. Germline CDR1 MNHNS, CDR2 SASEGT. J lost 15 bases, V lost 5 bases, and 13 bases had no gene match. The CDR3 totals 15 residues. The DNA of the CDR3 is TGTGCCAGCAGTAAATACGGGACAGGGGATTCCCACCTCCACTTT. This codes for CASSKYGTGDSHLHF.

This clonotype showed up many times. The CDR3 is CASSLDSGPLHF. The CDR3 region has the DNA TGTGCCAGCAGCTTAGATTCCGGGCCCCTCCACTTT. The chain carries TRBV7-9 and TRBJ1-6; D call uncertain. This CDR3 spans 12 amino acids. The V end was cut by 1 base, the J end by 13 bases, with 8 bases between. CDR1 is SEHNR and CDR2 is FQNEAQ in the germline V gene (reference sequence).

This clonotype was seen more than once but under ten times. An end of the junction differs from the germline gene, which may be a read error. The chain links TRBV7-7 to TRBJ2-2, with 7 bases lining up with TRBD2. Germline CDR1 reads SSHAT; CDR2 reads FNYEAQ (reference sequence). The CDR3 totals 20 residues. The DNA of the CDR3 is TGTGCTAGCAGCTTAGCGGGCATCCTGATCCCCCTAGATGGCACCGGGGAGCTGTTTTTT. This codes for CASSLAGILIPLDGTGELFF.

The J gene is TRBJ2-3, the V gene TRBV14, with TRBD2 identical over 11 bases. The V and J ends lost 5 bases and 4 bases, in that order; junction bases with no gene match: 5. CDR3 length: 15 amino acids. Germline-derived CDR1 and CDR2 are SGHDN and FVKESK. For the CDR3, the DNA is TGTGCCAGCAGCAGAATAGCGGGAGGGGCAGATACGCAGTATTTT. The encoded protein is CASSRIAGGADTQYF.

This clonotype was seen more than once but under ten times. This CDR3 reads CASSFGRAEQYF. The DNA of the CDR3 is TGTGCCAGCAGCTTCGGGAGGGCCGAGCAGTACTTC. The chain combines TRBV7-8 with TRBJ2-7; the match to TRBD2 covers 8 bases. CDR3 length: 12 amino acids. V gave up 3 bases and J gave up 6 bases; unmatched junction bases: 1. The V gene's germline CDR1 is SGHVS and CDR2 FQNEAQ.

This rearrangement joins TRBV5-1 to TRBJ2-3; 7 bases are shared with TRBD1. Judging by the DNA end, TRBJ1-5 fits better; the J call may be wrong. Germline CDR1 reads SGHRS; CDR2 reads YFSETQ. The CDR3 consists of 15 residues. The CDR3, as DNA: TGCGCCAGCAGCTTGTCAGGGGGGCCCACAGATACGCAGCATTTT. This translates into CASSLSGGPTDTQHF.